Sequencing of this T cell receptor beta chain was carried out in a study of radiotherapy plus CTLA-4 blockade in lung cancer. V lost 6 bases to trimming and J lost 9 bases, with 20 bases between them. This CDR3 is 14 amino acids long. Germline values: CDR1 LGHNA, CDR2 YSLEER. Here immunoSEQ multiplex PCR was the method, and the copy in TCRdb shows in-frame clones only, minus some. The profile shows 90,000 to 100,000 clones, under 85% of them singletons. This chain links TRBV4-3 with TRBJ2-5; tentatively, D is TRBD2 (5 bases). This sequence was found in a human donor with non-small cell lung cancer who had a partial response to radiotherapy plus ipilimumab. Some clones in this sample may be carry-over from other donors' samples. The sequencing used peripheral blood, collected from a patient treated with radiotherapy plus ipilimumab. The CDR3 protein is CASSKNAGVKAQYF. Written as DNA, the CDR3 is TGCGCCAGCAGTAAGAACGCGGGTGTGAAGGCCCAGTACTTC.